This T cell receptor beta chain was recorded in a study of T cell responses to AZD1222 COVID-19 vaccine. The assay was immunoSEQ multiplex PCR, and TCRdb's table has in-frame clones only and misses some. This sample carries under 100,000 clones, about 90% of them seen once, and the ten largest clones take roughly 16%. To note about this clone: Its target is unknown.

Study results and caveats: Only six people who got AZD1222 tested seropositive at baseline. Donors were mostly white British, more females; clonal diversity possibly underestimated.

The material was peripheral blood, obtained on day 0 of AZD1222 vaccination. This TCR was recovered from an adult in good health.

CDR3 sequence (DNA): TGTGCCACCAGCAGCCTACATCTTCGCGGGGGAGTCCATTCGTATGGCTACACCTTC. Translated: CATSSLHLRGGVHSYGYTF. The V gene is TRBV15, the J gene TRBJ1-2; tentatively, D is TRBD1 (5 bases). V was pared by 3 bases and J by 5 bases, with 28 bases between. CDR3 length equals 19 residues. Germline V CDR1 and CDR2: LNHNV, YYDKDF (reference sequence).